Below, 30 T cell receptor beta chains from the same sample are listed, as sequenced in a study of T cell responses to AZD1222 COVID-19 vaccine. Clones were sequenced by immunoSEQ multiplex PCR, and TCRdb holds only the in-frame ones, with some missing. The table lists about 120,000 clones, around 85% of them singletons. The sequencing used peripheral blood, collected on day 0 of AZD1222 vaccination. The receptors were sampled from an adult in good health.

This chain links TRBV5-6 with TRBJ1-1; weak D call: TRBD1 (5 bases). From germline, CDR1 is SGHDT and CDR2 YYEEEE. The ends were cut back, 1 base at V and 5 bases at J, with 15 bases in the middle. There are 15 residues in the CDR3. CDR3 loop: CASSLSPGRATEAFF. The CDR3, as DNA: TGTGCCAGCAGCTTGAGTCCGGGGCGCGCGACTGAAGCTTTCTTT.

CDR3 residues: CASNFWDQYEQYF. CDR3 bases: TGTGCCAGCAACTTTTGGGACCAATACGAGCAGTACTTC. The chain has TRBV7-3 and TRBJ2-7; perhaps D is TRBD1 or TRBD2 (5 bases each). Trimming stripped 7 bases from V and 4 bases from J, with 14 bases between. The CDR3 loop spans 13 amino acids. The germline V gene has CDR1 SGHTA and CDR2 FQGTGA.

The chain carries TRBV6-6 and TRBJ1-5; D might be TRBD1 (6 bases). V lost 5 bases to trimming and J lost 0 bases, with 23 bases between them. In germline, CDR1 is MNHNY, CDR2 SVGAGI (reference sequence). The CDR3 is 19 residues long. For the CDR3, the DNA is TGTGCCAGCAGTCGAACCTCGGGGGGCGCCCCCTATAGCAATCAGCCCCAGCATTTT. Its protein is CASSRTSGGAPYSNQPQHF.

The genes are TRBV28 and TRBJ1-5, with D unresolved. Trimming removed 6 bases from V and 0 bases from J, with 12 bases in between. Germline V gene sequence: CDR1 MDHEN, CDR2 SYDVKM. CDR3 length: 15 amino acids. CDR3 residues: CASSPLGISNQPQHF. In DNA, the CDR3 is TGTGCCAGCAGCCCTCTAGGGATTAGCAATCAGCCCCAGCATTTT.

DNA of the CDR3: TGTGCCAGCAGCTCCCGGACTAGCGGGAGGGGGGATACGCAGTATTTT. As protein: CASSSRTSGRGDTQYF. The chain employs TRBV7-9 and TRBJ2-3; 15 bases map to TRBD2. The germline gives CDR1 SEHNR, CDR2 FQNEAQ (reference sequence). CDR3 length: 16 amino acids. V was pared by 4 bases and J by 6 bases, with 5 bases of the junction left unmatched.

The genes are TRBV11-2 and TRBJ2-2, with D possibly being TRBD1 (6 bases). The V gene's germline CDR1 is SGHAT and CDR2 FQNNGV. Trimming removed 5 bases at V and 5 bases at J, with 21 bases between. The CDR3 sequence is 17 residues long. The CDR3 loop is CASSLAPAGVNTGELFF. The CDR3 DNA sequence: TGTGCCAGCAGCCTCGCCCCGGCAGGGGTTAATACCGGGGAGCTGTTTTTT.

The gene calls are TRBV19 and TRBJ1-5; possibly TRBD1 for D (6 bases). The V gene lost 5 bases and the J gene lost 2 bases, with 10 bases spanning the gap. The CDR3 has 14 residues. Germline CDR1 reads LNHDA; CDR2 reads SQIVND (reference sequence). CDR3 protein: CASSVSGGNQPQHF. CDR3 DNA sequence: TGTGCCAGTAGTGTCTCAGGGGGCAATCAGCCCCAGCATTTT.

This sequence joins TRBV19 and TRBJ1-6; possible D gene TRBD1, 5 bases. Trimming removed 4 bases at V and 5 bases at J, with 12 bases between. The CDR3 spans 15 residues. Germline V gene sequence: CDR1 LNHDA, CDR2 SQIVND (reference sequence). CDR3 nucleotide sequence: TGTGCCAGTAGTACCCCCGGGACGGATAATTCACCCCTCCACTTT. Its protein is CASSTPGTDNSPLHF.

The V call is TRBV6-4, the J call TRBJ1-5; D gene ambiguous. V was clipped by 3 bases and J by 3 bases, with 6 bases between them. The CDR3 is made up of 13 amino acids. Germline V gives CDR1 MRHNA, CDR2 SNTAGT. CDR3 nucleotides: TGTGCCAGCAGTGAGGAAATCAATCAGCCCCAGCATTTT. Encoded protein: CASSEEINQPQHF.

This chain uses TRBV14 with TRBJ1-1; D possibly corresponds to TRBD1 (5 bases). The CDR3 loop spans 13 amino acids. V gave up 6 bases and J gave up 4 bases, with 12 bases separating them. The germline V gene has CDR1 SGHDN and CDR2 FVKESK. The CDR3, as DNA: TGTGCCAGCAGGTGGGGGGTCGGCACTGAAGCTTTCTTT. It specifies CASRWGVGTEAFF.

This chain joins TRBV19 and TRBJ1-5; D not certain. This CDR3 spans 13 amino acids. V lost 2 bases to trimming and J lost 5 bases, with 7 bases between them. Germline V gene lookup returns CDR1 LNHDA and CDR2 SQIVND (reference sequence). CDR3 region: CASSITLDQPQHF. In nucleotides, the CDR3 is TGTGCCAGTAGTATAACTCTGGATCAGCCCCAGCATTTT. The complete variable domain, with remaining parts taken from reference TRBV19 and TRBJ1-5, reads DGGITQSPKYLFRKEGQNVTLSCEQNLNHDAMYWYRQDPGQGLRLIYYSQIVNDFQKGDIAEGYSVSREKKESFPLTVTSAQKNPTAFYLCASSITLDQPQHFGDGTRLSIL.

The genes are TRBV4-2 and TRBJ2-3, with TRBD2 matching 8 bases. Germline loops: CDR1 LGHNA, CDR2 YNFKEQ. The CDR3 is 15 amino acids. Germline trimming cut 1 base from V and 5 bases from J; bases unmatched to any gene: 5. This CDR3 is CASSQAGGSEDTQYF. As DNA, the CDR3 is TGTGCCAGCAGCCAAGCGGGAGGGAGTGAAGATACGCAGTATTTT.

The rearrangement links TRBV7-6 to TRBJ2-6; possibly TRBD2 for D (5 bases). Germline V gene lookup returns CDR1 SGHVS and CDR2 FNYEAQ. Between the trimmed V and J ends, which lost 6 bases and 1 base, there was a span of 16 bases. This CDR3 is 17 amino acids long. The CDR3 DNA is TGTGCCAGCAGTGATCCCGGAGGAATATCTGGGGCCAACGTCCTGACTTTC. Translation: CASSDPGGISGANVLTF.

The chain carries TRBV27 and TRBJ1-6; 9 positions match TRBD1. Germline CDR1 MNHEY, CDR2 SMNVEV (reference sequence). This CDR3 comprises 17 residues. Trimming cost V 5 bases and J 2 bases; bases outside gene matches: 7. CDR3 amino acids: CASSRQGGTPYNSPLHF. The CDR3 DNA reads as TGTGCCAGCAGTCGACAGGGGGGTACTCCCTATAATTCACCCCTCCACTTT.

The chain carries TRBV5-6 and TRBJ2-5, with 9 bases aligning to TRBD2. Germline assignment: CDR1 SGHDT and CDR2 YYEEEE. V was clipped by 2 bases and J by 5 bases; unmatched bases: 10. The CDR3 has 16 amino acids. The CDR3 region is CASSFLAGGAKETQYF. CDR3 in DNA: TGTGCCAGCAGCTTCCTGGCGGGGGGGGCCAAGGAGACCCAGTACTTC.

The chain employs TRBV5-1 and TRBJ2-2; 9 bases are shared with TRBD2. Germline lookup yields CDR1 SGHRS and CDR2 YFSETQ. With V trimmed by 2 bases and J by 5 bases, 10 bases remained unmatched. CDR3 length: 17 amino acids. The CDR3 reads CASSLRAAGGRTGELFF. CDR3 nucleotide sequence: TGCGCCAGCAGCTTAAGGGCTGCGGGAGGGAGGACCGGGGAGCTGTTTTTT.

The chain recombines TRBV5-1 with TRBJ1-4; possibly TRBD1 for D (6 bases). The germline V gene encodes CDR1 SGHRS and CDR2 YFSETQ. The V end lost 3 bases, the J end lost 4 bases, and 13 bases lay between the germline ends. The CDR3 loop spans 15 amino acids. The CDR3 DNA follows: TGCGCCAGCAGCTCCCAGGGGCACGATAATGAAAAACTGTTTTTT. Its translation is CASSSQGHDNEKLFF.

The chain carries TRBV6-5 and TRBJ2-5; 11 nucleotides line up with TRBD2. Germline V CDR1 and CDR2: MNHEY, SVGAGI. J was trimmed by 5 bases and V by 6 bases; bases with no gene match: 2. The CDR3 contains 13 residues. CDR3 sequence (DNA): TGTGCCAGCAGGACTAGCGGGATCGAGACCCAGTACTTC. This codes for CASRTSGIETQYF.

The chain has TRBV15 and TRBJ1-5, with D uncertain. CDR1 and CDR2 from the germline V gene are LNHNV and YYDKDF (reference sequence). V was cut by 0 bases and J by 5 bases, with 20 bases left in between. This CDR3 has 18 amino acids. CDR3 sequence reads: CATSRDPPGVNVYQPQHF. As DNA, the CDR3 is TGTGCCACCAGCAGAGATCCCCCTGGAGTTAACGTTTATCAGCCCCAGCATTTT.

The genes are TRBV5-4 and TRBJ1-3; 8 bases agree with TRBD1. The CDR3 loop spans 16 amino acids. Germline CDR1 and CDR2: SGHNT and YYREEE (reference sequence). The ends lost 4 bases at V and 0 bases at J; junction bases unmatched: 6. CDR3 region: CASSARQGRSGNTIYF. In nucleotides, the CDR3 is TGTGCCAGCAGCGCACGACAGGGGCGCTCTGGAAACACCATATATTTT.

V and J are TRBV29-1 and TRBJ1-4; D is uncertain. The CDR3 totals 14 residues. Germline V lookup: CDR1 SQVTM, CDR2 ANQGSEA. V lost 7 bases and J 1 base, leaving 13 bases between the germline ends. CDR3 DNA sequence: TGCAGCGCTGGACGGCTCGAAACTAATGAAAAACTGTTTTTT. It translates to CSAGRLETNEKLFF.

V gene TRBV9 combines with J gene TRBJ1-1; D possibly corresponds to TRBD1 (6 bases). The germline CDR1 and CDR2 sequences are SGDLS and YYNGEE. V was cut by 4 bases and J by 2 bases, with 12 bases left in between. The CDR3 extends over 14 amino acids. The CDR3 DNA reads TGTGCCAGCAGCCTGGACAGCCTTAACACTGAAGCTTTCTTT. It yields the protein CASSLDSLNTEAFF.

The rearrangement uses TRBV28 and TRBJ2-7; 7 bases agree with TRBD2. Trimming took 5 bases from V and 7 from J; bases not matched to a gene: 17. The CDR3 is 16 residues long. Germline V lookup: CDR1 MDHEN, CDR2 SYDVKM. The DNA of the CDR3 is TGTGCCAGCAGTGTTCCTCTAGCGGCAAGTGGCTATGAGCAGTACTTC. Amino acid sequence: CASSVPLAASGYEQYF.

The chain uses TRBV2 and TRBJ1-1; 9 bases map to TRBD1. CDR3 length: 17 amino acids. Germline-derived CDR1 and CDR2 are SNHLY and FYNNEI. With V trimmed by 5 bases and J by 2 bases, 12 bases remained unmatched. The CDR3 is CASSSGTGLGNNTEAFF. The CDR3 DNA is TGTGCCAGCAGTTCCGGGACAGGGTTGGGGAACAACACTGAAGCTTTCTTT.

The chain links TRBV5-1 to TRBJ1-2; D might be TRBD1 (6 bases). Trimming stripped 3 bases from V and 5 bases from J, with 14 bases between. Germline-derived CDR1 and CDR2 are SGHRS and YFSETQ. This CDR3 spans 14 amino acids. CDR3 DNA: TGCGCCAGCAGCTGGAGGGGACAAGATTATGGCTACACCTTC. It codes for CASSWRGQDYGYTF.

This clone was seen a single time. The J gene is TRBJ1-5, the V gene TRBV4-1; D possibly corresponds to TRBD1 (6 bases). Germline lookup yields CDR1 MGHRA and CDR2 YSYEKL. V lost 0 bases, J lost 3 bases, and 9 bases lay in between. There are 15 residues in the CDR3. The CDR3 sequence is CASSQDGTNNQPQHF. The CDR3 DNA is TGCGCCAGCAGCCAAGATGGGACAAACAATCAGCCCCAGCATTTT.

The chain uses TRBV7-3 and TRBJ2-1; D is unresolved. The CDR3 runs 13 residues. Trimming removed 1 base at V and 5 bases at J, with 6 bases between. Germline V gene sequence: CDR1 SGHTA, CDR2 FQGTGA. CDR3: CASSLSLHNEQFF. Here the CDR3 DNA reads TGTGCCAGCAGCTTAAGTCTGCACAATGAGCAGTTCTTC.

The chain joins TRBV6-6 to TRBJ2-1; D possibly corresponds to TRBD2 (6 bases). Germline-derived CDR1 and CDR2 are MNHNY and SVGAGI (reference sequence). This CDR3 has 14 amino acids. The V and J ends lost 6 bases and 3 bases respectively, with 12 bases between them. The CDR3: CASREGQNYNEQFF. CDR3 nucleotides: TGTGCCAGCAGGGAGGGGCAAAACTACAATGAGCAGTTCTTC.

The chain joins TRBV30 to TRBJ2-5; tentative D call: TRBD2 (7 bases). The CDR3 totals 13 residues. Germline CDR1 and CDR2: GTSNPN and SVGIG (reference sequence). Trimming took 2 bases from V and 9 from J, leaving 16 bases between them. DNA of the CDR3: TGTGCCTGGAGTTACCAGCCCGGGGGGCCCCAGTACTTC. This translates into CAWSYQPGGPQYF.

The J gene is TRBJ2-1, the V gene TRBV4-2; no reliable D call. This CDR3 is built from 15 residues. Germline CDR1 reads LGHNA; CDR2 reads YNFKEQ. V gave up 0 bases and J gave up 6 bases, with 12 bases separating them. For the CDR3, the DNA is TGTGCCAGCAGCCAAGATACTCGCATGGGCAATGAGCAGTTCTTC. It translates to CASSQDTRMGNEQFF.